The sample holds many counts of the clone carrying this T cell receptor beta chain. The antigen remains undetermined. Germline V gene lookup returns CDR1 SGHTA and CDR2 FQGNSA. V lost 0 bases, J lost 4 bases, and 15 bases lay in between. The CDR3 is 17 residues long. The data are from a study of T-cell reconstitution after alpha-beta-depleted transplantation in children. Construction of the TCRbeta library involved unique molecular identifiers. TCRdb redid the calling of the PCR reads with MiXCR, one entry per CDR3 protein. The table records about 70,000 distinct CDR3 sequences, approximately 11% of them present only once. Broader study findings: Approximately two months post-transplant, alpha-beta T cells reportedly originated from several hundred expanded graft clones. T-cell numbers and diversity, one year after transplant, stemmed largely from T cells that were newly produced. High day-60 TCRbeta diversity in some patients came from surviving recipient T cells and thymic progenitors.

J is TRBJ2-2 and V is TRBV7-2; D is undetermined. This sequence was found in a boy between 10 and 17 years old with acute myeloid leukemia, due to receive a stem cell transplant. The sequencing used PBMCs, collected before TCRalphabeta/CD19-depleted stem cell transplant. The CDR3 DNA reads TGTGCCAGCAGCTTAGCCGTACAGTCTCGGTTCACCGGGGAGCTGTTTTTT. As protein: CASSLAVQSRFTGELFF.